This TCR beta chain was obtained from a study of identifying expanded T cells in peripheral blood. About this clone: Its antigen is unidentified.

Data came from immunoSEQ multiplex PCR; TCRdb stores just in-frame clones and leaves some out. There are approximately 100,000 clones in the sample; roughly 86% occur only once, and roughly 3.9% lies in the top ten. Study-level points and caveats: Approximately 1.1 clones differed between technical replicates, versus around 16 and 19 over time.

The germline V gene encodes CDR1 MNHNS and CDR2 SASEGT. The CDR3 is 14 amino acids. Trimming pared 8 bases from V and 0 bases from J, leaving 14 bases between. This receptor was taken from a person aged 18 to 75 in good health. The rearrangement uses TRBV6-1 and TRBJ2-7, with D perhaps TRBD2 (6 bases). The sequenced sample consisted of blood. CDR3 nucleotide sequence: TGTGCCAGCCAGGGACTTGAGGGCTCCTACGAGCAGTACTTC. Amino acid sequence: CASQGLEGSYEQYF.